The 30 T cell receptor beta chains below come from one sample, sequenced in a study of monozygotic twins with cystic fibrosis. Profiling relied on immunoSEQ multiplex PCR, and the TCRdb table lists in-frame clones only, not all of them. The sample holds some 33,000 clones; under 95% are singletons and the top ten take 0.19%. Sequences were obtained from blood. These receptors all come from a boy between 2 and 15 years old with cystic fibrosis.

The V gene is TRBV7-9, the J gene TRBJ2-1, with D perhaps matching TRBD1 (6 bases). Trimming shortened V by 3 bases and J by 10 bases, and 16 bases separated the two germline ends. This CDR3 is built from 14 residues. Germline loops: CDR1 SEHNR, CDR2 FQNEAQ (reference sequence). CDR3 sequence (DNA): TGTGCCAGCAGCTTGCCTTCCGGGACATCGGAGCAGTTCTTC. It specifies CASSLPSGTSEQFF.

J is TRBJ2-7 and V is TRBV6-5; D gene unclear. The germline gives CDR1 MNHEY, CDR2 SVGAGI. Deletions cut 3 bases from V and 0 bases from J, with 9 bases between. The CDR3 extends over 14 amino acids. The CDR3 coding sequence is TGTGCCAGCAGTTATCAAAGTTTCTCCTACGAGCAGTACTTC. Translating it yields CASSYQSFSYEQYF.

CDR3 protein: CASSLTGTGEEKLFF. CDR3 DNA: TGTGCCAGCAGCCTGACCGGGACAGGGGAAGAAAAACTGTTTTTT. This sequence joins TRBV4-2 and TRBJ1-4, with 10 bases lining up with TRBD1. With 4 bases clipped from V and 8 bases from J, the junction kept 7 bases outside the gene matches. CDR1 LGHNA and CDR2 YNFKEQ come from the germline V gene. The length of the CDR3 is 15 residues.

The chain combines TRBV11-3 with TRBJ2-5; the match to TRBD1 covers 11 bases. Germline CDR1 is SGHNT and CDR2 is YENEEA. There are 16 residues in the CDR3. Trimming removed 1 base from V and 4 bases from J; junction bases left unmatched: 5. The DNA of the CDR3 is TGTGCCAGCAGCTTAGGAGCGGGACAGGGGGTAGAGACCCAGTACTTC. It translates to CASSLGAGQGVETQYF.

The rearrangement links TRBV15 to TRBJ2-7; no firm D call. The CDR3 runs to 12 residues. Trimming removed 3 bases from V and 6 bases from J, with 9 bases in between. Germline V lookup: CDR1 LNHNV, CDR2 YYDKDF (reference sequence). CDR3 residues: CATSSLRGEQYF. The CDR3 nucleotides are TGTGCCACCAGCAGCCTCCGCGGCGAGCAGTACTTC.

The chain uses TRBV18 and TRBJ1-1, with D possibly TRBD1 on 5 matching bases. Trimming took off 3 bases at V and 8 bases at J, with 10 bases between the two ends. CDR1 and CDR2 from the germline V gene are KGHSH and LQKENI. This CDR3 region has 12 residues. CDR3 nucleotides: TGTGCCAGCTCACCCCGGGGGAGAGAAGCTTTCTTT. It codes for CASSPRGREAFF.

The V call is TRBV5-6, the J call TRBJ1-5; 7 positions agree with TRBD1. Germline values: CDR1 SGHDT, CDR2 YYEEEE. This CDR3 is 15 amino acids long. V lost 6 bases to trimming and J lost 3 bases; unmatched junction nucleotides: 9. CDR3 region: CASNAGGLANQPQHF. CDR3 DNA sequence: TGTGCCAGCAACGCAGGGGGGTTGGCCAATCAGCCCCAGCATTTT.

The J gene is TRBJ1-1, the V gene TRBV11-3, with D possibly TRBD1 on 5 matching bases. Looked up from germline, CDR1 is SGHNT and CDR2 is YENEEA. Trimming pared 5 bases from V and 3 bases from J, leaving 16 bases between. This CDR3 is built from 15 residues. The CDR3 loop reads CASSRHILGDTEAFF. The CDR3 DNA is TGTGCCAGCAGCCGACACATCCTGGGGGACACTGAAGCTTTCTTT.

The chain uses TRBV5-8 and TRBJ2-7; 8 bases fit TRBD1. With V trimmed by 5 bases and J by 5 bases, 9 bases remained unmatched. Germline CDR1 is SGHTS and CDR2 is YDEGEE. The CDR3 covers 14 residues. The chain's CDR3 is CASSRTGNSNEQYF. The CDR3 DNA reads as TGTGCCAGCAGTCGGACAGGGAATTCCAACGAGCAGTACTTC.

CDR3 amino acids: CASSQVFPGQGNTIYF. The CDR3 nucleotides are TGCGCCAGCAGCCAAGTTTTTCCGGGACAGGGAAACACCATATATTTT. The rearrangement links TRBV4-3 to TRBJ1-3; 7 bases are a match to TRBD1. Trimming at V came to 1 base and at J to 4 bases, leaving 7 bases not matched to a gene. The CDR3 contains 16 residues. Per germline, CDR1 LGHNA and CDR2 YSLEER.

This clone was found once. The chain employs TRBV5-6 and TRBJ1-1, with D perhaps matching TRBD1 (6 bases). V was shortened by 4 bases and J by 3 bases, with 13 bases between the two germline ends. This CDR3 is 14 amino acids long. CDR1 SGHDT and CDR2 YYEEEE come from the germline V gene. The DNA for the CDR3 is TGTGCCAGCAGCGAGGACAGTGGGTACACTGAAGCTTTCTTT. This translates into CASSEDSGYTEAFF.

This sequence joins TRBV7-8 and TRBJ2-1; tentatively, D is TRBD2 (6 bases). Trimming cost V 1 base and J 9 bases, with 16 bases left between them. Germline V lookup: CDR1 SGHVS, CDR2 FQNEAQ. The CDR3 is made up of 15 amino acids. Written as DNA, the CDR3 is TGTGCCAGCAGCTTAGGAGGACCCATGGGGGGTGAGCAGTTCTTC. Translation gives CASSLGGPMGGEQFF. Combining the CDR3 with reference TRBV7-8 and TRBJ2-1 gives the whole variable domain GAGVSQSPRYKVAKRGQDVALRCDPISGHVSLFWYQQALGQGPEFLTYFQNEAQLDKSGLPSDRFFAERPEGSVSTLKIQRTQQEDSAVYLCASSLGGPMGGEQFFGPGTRLTVL.

This clone was seen just once. The chain recombines TRBV6-5 with TRBJ1-2; D gene unclear. The CDR3 sequence is 15 residues long. Germline V gene data show CDR1 as MNHEY and CDR2 as SVGAGI. V dropped 7 bases and J dropped 8 bases, with 23 bases sitting between them. The CDR3 DNA reads as TGTGCCAGCACCCAAGCGTTGGGGTACCTGAGGGGCTACACCTTC. Translated: CASTQALGYLRGYTF.

This chain links TRBV9 with TRBJ2-6; no clear D gene. V gave up 0 bases and J gave up 2 bases, with 24 bases separating them. The germline CDR1 and CDR2 sequences are SGDLS and YYNGEE. The CDR3 runs to 21 residues. CDR3 nucleotides: TGTGCCAGCAGCGTAGATCCCAAAACAGAGACACTCCGAACTGGGGCCAACGTCCTGACTTTC. This translates into CASSVDPKTETLRTGANVLTF.

The CDR3 region is CASSELRTGPTEAFF. The CDR3 coding sequence is TGCGCCAGCAGTGAGCTACGGACAGGGCCCACTGAAGCTTTCTTT. The chain is built from TRBV10-1 and TRBJ1-1, with 8 nucleotides matching TRBD1. Germline lookup yields CDR1 WNHNN and CDR2 SYGVQD (reference sequence). The CDR3 length is 15 residues. V shed 2 bases, J shed 4 bases, and the junction held 6 bases outside the gene matches.

This clone was seen a handful of times. The chain couples TRBV11-3 to TRBJ2-1, with 9 bases that match TRBD1. The CDR3 is 13 amino acids. CDR1 is SGHNT, CDR2 YENEEA, per germline. V lost 4 bases to trimming and J lost 7 bases; unmatched junction nucleotides: 2. The CDR3 DNA reads as TGTGCCAGCAGCTCGGACAGGGGAAATGAGCAGTTCTTC. This translates into CASSSDRGNEQFF.

This sequence joins TRBV27 and TRBJ2-5; D might be TRBD2 (5 bases). CDR3 length: 15 residues. The V end was cut by 6 bases, the J end by 4 bases, with 18 bases between. The germline gives CDR1 MNHEY, CDR2 SMNVEV (reference sequence). The CDR3 DNA follows: TGTGCCAGCAGCTTGGCCCGGGGTGTAGGAGAGACCCAGTACTTC. Amino acids: CASSLARGVGETQYF.

The rearrangement links TRBV5-6 to TRBJ1-3; D possibly corresponds to TRBD1 (5 bases). Between the trimmed V and J ends, which lost 3 bases and 4 bases, there was a span of 17 bases. Germline CDR1 reads SGHDT; CDR2 reads YYEEEE. The CDR3 sequence is 16 residues long. CDR3: CASSYWPRGSGNTIYF. In DNA, the CDR3 is TGTGCCAGCAGCTACTGGCCCCGGGGGTCGGGAAACACCATATATTTT. The full variable domain, its missing parts supplied by reference TRBV5-6 and TRBJ1-3, is DAGVTQSPTHLIKTRGQQVTLRCSPKSGHDTVSWYQQALGQGPQFIFQYYEEEERQRGNFPDRFSGHQFPNYSSELNVNALLLGDSALYLCASSYWPRGSGNTIYFGEGSWLTVV.

CDR3 residues: CASSPEGQDTQYF. The CDR3 coding sequence is TGCGCCAGCAGTCCCGAGGGCCAAGATACGCAGTATTTT. The V and J genes are TRBV5-1 and TRBJ2-3; perhaps TRBD2 as D (5 bases). This CDR3 is 13 amino acids long. Germline lookup yields CDR1 SGHRS and CDR2 YFSETQ. The V end was cut by 5 bases, the J end by 5 bases, with 12 bases between.

The rearrangement links TRBV5-1 to TRBJ2-1, with no clear D. The CDR3 runs 18 residues. The germline CDR1 and CDR2 sequences are SGHRS and YFSETQ. Trimming removed 3 bases at V and 0 bases at J, with 19 bases between. CDR3 sequence reads: CASSSGPNPRSSYNEQFF. CDR3 nucleotide sequence: TGCGCCAGCAGCTCGGGCCCCAACCCAAGGAGCTCCTACAATGAGCAGTTCTTC.

This rearrangement joins TRBV11-2 to TRBJ1-1, with TRBD1 as a possible D gene (6 bases). Trimming removed 2 bases at V and 4 bases at J, with 20 bases between. The CDR3 is made up of 17 amino acids. Germline CDR1 is SGHAT and CDR2 is FQNNGV. CDR3 nucleotides: TGTGCCAGCAGCTTACGGCCGGGCGGGGTAGGGGGCACTGAAGCTTTCTTT. Protein product: CASSLRPGGVGGTEAFF. The complete variable domain, with remaining parts taken from reference TRBV11-2 and TRBJ1-1, reads EAGVAQSPRYKIIEKRQSVAFWCNPISGHATLYWYQQILGQGPKLLIQFQNNGVVDDSQLPKDRFSAERLKGVDSTLKIQPAKLEDSAVYLCASSLRPGGVGGTEAFFGQGTRLTVV.

This rearrangement joins TRBV11-2 to TRBJ2-1, with D possibly being TRBD2 (5 bases). Trimming took off 5 bases at V and 9 bases at J, with 14 bases between the two ends. This CDR3 is built from 13 residues. Germline CDR1 reads SGHAT; CDR2 reads FQNNGV. CDR3 region: CASSPRGGSEQFF. In nucleotides, the CDR3 is TGTGCCAGCAGCCCCCGAGGTGGGAGTGAGCAGTTCTTC.

This clone was recorded only once. This sequence joins TRBV7-2 and TRBJ1-2; 9 positions agree with TRBD1. CDR1 SGHTA and CDR2 FQGNSA come from the germline V gene. With 4 bases clipped from V and 2 bases from J, the junction kept 14 bases outside the gene matches. This CDR3 has 18 amino acids. The CDR3 protein is CASSWGPGTGNANYGYTF. The CDR3 DNA follows: TGTGCCAGCAGCTGGGGTCCCGGGACAGGGAATGCCAACTATGGCTACACCTTC.

The chain links TRBV7-9 to TRBJ1-2; weak D call: TRBD1 (5 bases). The CDR3 runs to 16 residues. Germline-derived CDR1 and CDR2 are SEHNR and FQNEAQ (reference sequence). The ends were cut back, 7 bases at V and 7 bases at J, with 25 bases in the middle. In DNA form, the CDR3 reads TGTGCCAGCAACCAGGGAGAGGGAGGGCCGGGGTCTGGCTACACCTTC. Its protein product is CASNQGEGGPGSGYTF.

This chain connects TRBV18 to TRBJ2-7; 7 bases line up with TRBD2. The germline V gene has CDR1 KGHSH and CDR2 LQKENI. The CDR3 has 16 amino acids. J lost 4 bases, V lost 3 bases, and 12 bases had no gene match. The CDR3 here is CASSPGWEGRRYEQYF. CDR3 DNA: TGTGCCAGCTCACCGGGTTGGGAGGGAAGGCGGTACGAGCAGTACTTC.

The V call is TRBV9, the J call TRBJ2-3, with unresolved D. Trimming stripped 0 bases from V and 0 bases from J, with 5 bases between. The germline gives CDR1 SGDLS, CDR2 YYNGEE. This CDR3 has 14 residues. CDR3 in DNA: TGTGCCAGCAGCGTAGTCGGTAGCACAGATACGCAGTATTTT. Encoded protein: CASSVVGSTDTQYF.

The CDR3 sequence: CASSQDRRQGGEQYF. The CDR3 region has the DNA TGTGCCAGCAGCCAAGATCGGAGGCAGGGTGGCGAGCAGTACTTC. The V gene is TRBV14, the J gene TRBJ2-7; D might be TRBD1 or TRBD2, each matching 5 bases. CDR1 is SGHDN, CDR2 FVKESK, per germline. This CDR3 is built from 15 residues. Trimming stripped 0 bases from V and 6 bases from J, with 15 bases between.

V and J are TRBV5-6 and TRBJ1-1; D is possibly TRBD1 (5 bases). Germline V gene lookup returns CDR1 SGHDT and CDR2 YYEEEE. Trimming removed 2 bases at V and 3 bases at J, with 11 bases between. The CDR3 extends over 14 amino acids. The CDR3 nucleotides read TGTGCCAGCAGCTTTCAGGGTCGGGACACTGAAGCTTTCTTT. The encoded protein is CASSFQGRDTEAFF.

The chain links TRBV9 to TRBJ1-2, with 8 positions matching TRBD1. The CDR3 extends over 17 amino acids. V shed 0 bases, J shed 1 base, and the junction held 8 bases outside the gene matches. Looked up from germline, CDR1 is SGDLS and CDR2 is YYNGEE. CDR3 DNA: TGTGCCAGCAGCGTAGTTCCGGGACAGGTCTTTAACTATGGCTACACCTTC. Translated, it gives CASSVVPGQVFNYGYTF.

J is TRBJ1-1 and V is TRBV5-8; perhaps TRBD1 as D (6 bases). V dropped 2 bases and J dropped 1 base, with 24 bases sitting between them. In germline, CDR1 is SGHTS, CDR2 YDEGEE. CDR3 size: 19 residues. CDR3 nucleotide sequence: TGTGCCAGCAGCTTTGGTCCTATGAGGGGGACTGCCGGGAACACTGAAGCTTTCTTT. Translated: CASSFGPMRGTAGNTEAFF.